The source of this T cell receptor (beta chain) is a study of blood T cell repertoires in COVID-19. Sequencing was performed with immunoSEQ multiplex PCR; in TCRdb, only in-frame clones are kept and a portion is missing. The profile shows over 120,000 clones, around 82% of them singletons. Germline V CDR1 and CDR2: SGHTA, FQGNSA. Trimming took 2 bases from V and 5 from J, leaving 13 bases between them. CDR3 length equals 15 residues. With regard to this clone: Other DNA variants within this sample encode the same CDR3.

The sample was peripheral blood. The chain joins TRBV7-2 to TRBJ2-1, with D possibly matching TRBD2 (6 bases). The sequence was obtained from a human donor in a cohort sampled during active COVID-19. This CDR3 is CASSLKLAGHNEQFF. The CDR3 DNA is TGTGCCAGCAGCTTAAAACTAGCAGGGCACAATGAGCAGTTCTTC. Full variable domain (outside the CDR3, taken from reference TRBV7-2 and TRBJ2-1): GAGVSQSPSNKVTEKGKDVELRCDPISGHTALYWYRQSLGQGLEFLIYFQGNSAPDKSGLPSDRFSAERTGGSVSTLTIQRTQQEDSAVYLCASSLKLAGHNEQFFGPGTRLTVL.